This TCR beta chain emerged from a study of control samples from healthy donors and cancer patients. The protocol was immunoSEQ multiplex PCR, while the TCRdb copy is restricted to in-frame clones and leaves out a portion. The sample yields more than 95,000 clones, more than 85% seen once. CDR1 MNHEY and CDR2 SMNVEV come from the germline V gene (reference sequence). V was pared by 7 bases and J by 5 bases, with 21 bases between. This CDR3 region has 15 residues. Sequences were obtained from blood. This chain connects TRBV27 to TRBJ2-7, with D maybe TRBD1 (5 bases). This TCR derives from a man between 18 and 29 years old in good health. The CDR3 DNA follows: TGTGCCAGCATCGCACGTAGGCAGGGTCGGGACGAGCAGTACTTC. Protein: CASIARRQGRDEQYF.